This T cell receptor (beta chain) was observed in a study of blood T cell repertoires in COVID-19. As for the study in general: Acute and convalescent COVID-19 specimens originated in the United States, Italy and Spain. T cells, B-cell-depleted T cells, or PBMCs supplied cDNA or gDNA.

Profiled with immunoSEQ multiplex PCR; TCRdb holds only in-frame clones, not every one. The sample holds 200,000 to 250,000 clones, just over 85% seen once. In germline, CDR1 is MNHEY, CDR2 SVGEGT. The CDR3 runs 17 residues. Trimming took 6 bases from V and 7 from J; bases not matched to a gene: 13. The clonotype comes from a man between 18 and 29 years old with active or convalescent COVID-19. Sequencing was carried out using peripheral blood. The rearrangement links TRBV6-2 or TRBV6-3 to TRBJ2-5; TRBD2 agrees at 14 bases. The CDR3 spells CASSRPGLAGESVTQYF. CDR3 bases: TGTGCCAGCAGCCGACCGGGACTAGCGGGAGAGTCAGTGACCCAGTACTTC.